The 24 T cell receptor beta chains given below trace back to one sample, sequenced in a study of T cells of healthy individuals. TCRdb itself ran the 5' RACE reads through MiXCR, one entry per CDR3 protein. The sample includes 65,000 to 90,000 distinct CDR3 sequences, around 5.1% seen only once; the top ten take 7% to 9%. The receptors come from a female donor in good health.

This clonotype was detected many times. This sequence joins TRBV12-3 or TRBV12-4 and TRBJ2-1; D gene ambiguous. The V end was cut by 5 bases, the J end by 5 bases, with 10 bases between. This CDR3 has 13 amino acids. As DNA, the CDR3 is TGTGCCAGCAGTCCGCCCCGAGACAATGAGCAGTTCTTC. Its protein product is CASSPPRDNEQFF.

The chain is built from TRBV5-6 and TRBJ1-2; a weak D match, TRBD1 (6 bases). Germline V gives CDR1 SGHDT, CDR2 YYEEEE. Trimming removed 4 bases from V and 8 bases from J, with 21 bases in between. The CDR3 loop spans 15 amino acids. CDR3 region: CASSTPGRGLGGYTF. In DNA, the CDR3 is TGTGCCAGCAGCACCCCCGGCAGGGGACTGGGAGGCTACACCTTC.

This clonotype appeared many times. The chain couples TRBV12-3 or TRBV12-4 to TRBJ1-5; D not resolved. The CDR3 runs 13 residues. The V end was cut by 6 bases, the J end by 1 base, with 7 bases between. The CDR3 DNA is TGTGCCAGCAGCCTGGACAGCAATCAGCCCCAGCATTTT. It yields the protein CASSLDSNQPQHF.

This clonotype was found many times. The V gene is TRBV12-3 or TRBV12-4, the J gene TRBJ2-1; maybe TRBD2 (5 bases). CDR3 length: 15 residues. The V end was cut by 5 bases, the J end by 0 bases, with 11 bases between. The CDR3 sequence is CASSHGLSSYNEQFF. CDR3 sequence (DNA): TGTGCCAGCAGTCATGGACTTAGCTCCTACAATGAGCAGTTCTTC.

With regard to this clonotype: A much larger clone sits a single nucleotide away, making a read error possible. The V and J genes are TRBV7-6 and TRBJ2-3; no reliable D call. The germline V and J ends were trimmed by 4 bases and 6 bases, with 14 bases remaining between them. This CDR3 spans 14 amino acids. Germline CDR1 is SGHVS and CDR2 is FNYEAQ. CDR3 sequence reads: CASSSLLVRDTQYF. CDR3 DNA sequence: TGTGCCAGCAGCTCACTCTTGGTACGGGATACGCAGTATTTT. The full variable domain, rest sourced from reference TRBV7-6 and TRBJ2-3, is GAGVSQSPRYKVTKRGQDVALRCDPISGHVSLYWYRQALGQGPEFLTYFNYEAQQDKSGLPNDRFSAERPEGSISTLTIQRTEQRDSAMYRCASSSLLVRDTQYFGPGTRLTVL.

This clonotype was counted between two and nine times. CDR3 DNA: TGTGCCAGCAGCCAACTAGGGGGTCAAGATACGCAGTATTTT. It codes for CASSQLGGQDTQYF. The rearrangement links TRBV7-2 to TRBJ2-3; D possibly corresponds to TRBD1 (6 bases). Trimming left V 5 bases short and J 5 bases short, with 14 bases between. This CDR3 contains 14 residues. Germline CDR1 SGHTA, CDR2 FQGNSA.

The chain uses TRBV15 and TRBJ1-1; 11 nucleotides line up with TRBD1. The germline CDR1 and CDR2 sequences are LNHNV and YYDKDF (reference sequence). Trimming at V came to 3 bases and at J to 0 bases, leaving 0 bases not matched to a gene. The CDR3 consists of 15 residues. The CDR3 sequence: CATSRDRGLNTEAFF. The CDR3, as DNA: TGTGCCACCAGCAGGGACAGGGGGCTGAACACTGAAGCTTTCTTT.

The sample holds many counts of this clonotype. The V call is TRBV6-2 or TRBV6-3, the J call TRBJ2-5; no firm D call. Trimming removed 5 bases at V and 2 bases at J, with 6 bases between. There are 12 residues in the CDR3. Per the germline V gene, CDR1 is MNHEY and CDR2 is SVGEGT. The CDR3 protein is CASSNDQETQYF. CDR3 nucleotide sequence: TGTGCCAGCAGTAACGATCAAGAGACCCAGTACTTC.

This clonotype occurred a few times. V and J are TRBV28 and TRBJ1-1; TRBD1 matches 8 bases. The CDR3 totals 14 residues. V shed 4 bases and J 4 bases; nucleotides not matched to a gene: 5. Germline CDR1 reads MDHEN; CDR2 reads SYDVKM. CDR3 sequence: CASSSRGRVTEAFF. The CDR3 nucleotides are TGTGCCAGCAGTTCCAGGGGGCGCGTCACTGAAGCTTTCTTT.

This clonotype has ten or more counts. CDR3 protein: CSARDSGYNEQFF. The CDR3 bases are TGCAGTGCTAGAGATTCGGGGTACAATGAGCAGTTCTTC. The V call is TRBV20-1, the J call TRBJ2-1; D is perhaps TRBD2 (5 bases). Germline V gives CDR1 DFQATT, CDR2 SNEGSKA (reference sequence). There are 13 residues in the CDR3. V shed 0 bases and J shed 4 bases, with 7 bases lying between them.

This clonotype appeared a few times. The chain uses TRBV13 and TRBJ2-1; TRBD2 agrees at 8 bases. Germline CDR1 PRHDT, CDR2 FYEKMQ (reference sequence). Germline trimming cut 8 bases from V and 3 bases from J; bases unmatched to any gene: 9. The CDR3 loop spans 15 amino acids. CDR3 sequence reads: CASRPPGLGYNEQFF. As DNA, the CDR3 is TGTGCCAGCCGACCTCCGGGACTAGGCTACAATGAGCAGTTCTTC.

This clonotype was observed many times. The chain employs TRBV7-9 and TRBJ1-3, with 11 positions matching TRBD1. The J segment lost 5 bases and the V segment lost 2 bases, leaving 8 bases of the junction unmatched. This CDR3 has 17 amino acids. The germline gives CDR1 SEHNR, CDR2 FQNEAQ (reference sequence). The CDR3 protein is CASSLTEGTGGRNTIYF. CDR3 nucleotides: TGTGCCAGCAGCTTAACAGAAGGGACAGGGGGAAGAAACACCATATATTTT.

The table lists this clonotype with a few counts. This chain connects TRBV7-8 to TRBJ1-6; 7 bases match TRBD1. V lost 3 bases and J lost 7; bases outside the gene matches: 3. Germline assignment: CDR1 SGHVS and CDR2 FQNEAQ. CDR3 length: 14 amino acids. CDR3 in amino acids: CASSLGQWNSPLHF. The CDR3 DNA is TGTGCCAGCAGCTTGGGACAGTGGAATTCACCCCTCCACTTT.

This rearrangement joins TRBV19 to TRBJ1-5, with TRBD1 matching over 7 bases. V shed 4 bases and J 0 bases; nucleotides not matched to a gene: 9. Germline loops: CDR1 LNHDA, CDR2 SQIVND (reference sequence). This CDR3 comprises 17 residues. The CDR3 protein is CASSKGQRDYSNQPQHF. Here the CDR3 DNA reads TGTGCCAGTAGTAAGGGACAGAGAGACTATAGCAATCAGCCCCAGCATTTT.

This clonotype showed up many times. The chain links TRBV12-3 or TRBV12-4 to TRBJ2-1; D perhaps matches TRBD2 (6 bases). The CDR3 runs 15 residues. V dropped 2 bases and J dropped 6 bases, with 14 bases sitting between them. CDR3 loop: CASSLTLLASNEQFF. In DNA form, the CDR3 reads TGTGCCAGCAGTTTAACCCTCCTAGCGAGCAATGAGCAGTTCTTC.

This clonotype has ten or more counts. As DNA, the CDR3 is TGTGCCTGGAGTTGGACAGGGGGCGTGAACACCGGGGAGCTGTTTTTT. It is translated as CAWSWTGGVNTGELFF. J is TRBJ2-2 and V is TRBV30, with 11 bases fitting TRBD1. The V and J ends lost 2 bases and 1 base, in that order; junction bases with no gene match: 3. In germline, CDR1 is GTSNPN, CDR2 SVGIG (reference sequence). CDR3 length: 16 amino acids.

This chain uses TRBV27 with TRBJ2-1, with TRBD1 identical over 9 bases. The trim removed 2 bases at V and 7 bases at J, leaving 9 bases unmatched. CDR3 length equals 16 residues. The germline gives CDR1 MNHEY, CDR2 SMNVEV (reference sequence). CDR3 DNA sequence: TGTGCCAGCAGTTTAAGGGCGGACAGGGGTATGAATGAGCAGTTCTTC. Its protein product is CASSLRADRGMNEQFF.

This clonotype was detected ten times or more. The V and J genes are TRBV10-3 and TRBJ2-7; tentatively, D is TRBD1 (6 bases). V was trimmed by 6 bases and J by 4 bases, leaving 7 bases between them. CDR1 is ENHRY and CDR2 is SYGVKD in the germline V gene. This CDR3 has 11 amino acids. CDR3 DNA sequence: TGTGCCATCAGCGACAGGTACGAGCAGTACTTC. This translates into CAISDRYEQYF.

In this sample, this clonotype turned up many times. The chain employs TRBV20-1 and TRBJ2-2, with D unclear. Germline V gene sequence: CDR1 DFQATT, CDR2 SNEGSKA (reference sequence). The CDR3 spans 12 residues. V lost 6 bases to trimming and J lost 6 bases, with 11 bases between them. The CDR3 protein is CSARKEAGELFF. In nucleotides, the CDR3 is TGCAGTGCGCGAAAAGAGGCCGGGGAGCTGTTTTTT.

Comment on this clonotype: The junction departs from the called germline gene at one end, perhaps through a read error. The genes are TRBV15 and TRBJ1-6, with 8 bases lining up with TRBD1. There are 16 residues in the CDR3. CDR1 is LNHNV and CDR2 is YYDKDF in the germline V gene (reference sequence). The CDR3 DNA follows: TGTGCCACCAGCGCCCGGACAGGGCCTTCGACTTCACCCCTCAACTTT. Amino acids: CATSARTGPSTSPLNF. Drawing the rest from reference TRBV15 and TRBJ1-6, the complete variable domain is DAMVIQNPRYQVTQFGKPVTLSCSQTLNHNVMYWYQQKSSQAPKLLFHYYDKDFNNEADTPDNFQSRRPNTSFCFLDIRSPGLGDTAMYLCATSARTGPSTSPLNFGNGTRLTVT.

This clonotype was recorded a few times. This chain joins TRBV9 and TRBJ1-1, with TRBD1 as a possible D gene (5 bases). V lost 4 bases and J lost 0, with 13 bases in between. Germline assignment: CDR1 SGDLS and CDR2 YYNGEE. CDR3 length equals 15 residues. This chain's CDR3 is CASSSGGTMNTEAFF. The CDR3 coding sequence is TGTGCCAGCAGCTCGGGGGGGACTATGAACACTGAAGCTTTCTTT.

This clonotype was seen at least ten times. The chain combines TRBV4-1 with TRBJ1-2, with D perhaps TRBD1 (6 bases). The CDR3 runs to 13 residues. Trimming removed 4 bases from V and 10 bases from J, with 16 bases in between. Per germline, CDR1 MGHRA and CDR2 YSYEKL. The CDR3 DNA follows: TGCGCCAGCAGCCCCTGGACAGCTACCTACTACACCTTC. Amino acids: CASSPWTATYYTF.

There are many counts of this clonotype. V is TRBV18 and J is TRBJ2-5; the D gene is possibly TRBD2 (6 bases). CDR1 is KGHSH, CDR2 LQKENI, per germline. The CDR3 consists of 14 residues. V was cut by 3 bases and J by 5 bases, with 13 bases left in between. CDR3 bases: TGTGCCAGCTCACCCGGGACCCGGGGGGAGACCCAGTACTTC. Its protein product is CASSPGTRGETQYF. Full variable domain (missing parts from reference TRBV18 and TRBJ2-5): NAGVMQNPRHLVRRRGQEARLRCSPMKGHSHVYWYRQLPEEGLKFMVYLQKENIIDESGMPKERFSAEFPKEGPSILRIQQVVRGDSAAYFCASSPGTRGETQYFGPGTRLLVL.

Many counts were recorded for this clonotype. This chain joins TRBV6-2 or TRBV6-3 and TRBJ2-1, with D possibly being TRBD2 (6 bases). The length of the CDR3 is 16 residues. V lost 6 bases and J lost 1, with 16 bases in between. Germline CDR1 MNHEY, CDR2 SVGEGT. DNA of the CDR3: TGTGCCAGCAGGCAAACTAGCCGGACATCCTACAATGAGCAGTTCTTC. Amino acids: CASRQTSRTSYNEQFF.